The rows below give T cell receptor beta chains drawn from one sample of a study of preoperative IRX-2 immunotherapy in early breast cancer. The repertoire was sequenced with immunoSEQ multiplex PCR; TCRdb's copy has only in-frame clones and lacks some. The repertoire consists of about 3,700 clones, with 55% to 70% occurring once and the leading ten covering 9% to 15%. The sample in question was tumor tissue, obtained after IRX-2 immunotherapy. Receptor source: a human donor with breast cancer. CDR3s include the opening cysteine and the closing phenylalanine or tryptophan. The D gene is left open where the match is weak. Where a row states a size, it is once, few, many or the class of an expanded clone; other rows omit it.

v_gene	d_gene	j_gene	abundance	CDR3aa	CDR3nt
TRBV11-3	-	TRBJ2-3	medium-sized	CASSLVTAVSTDTQYF	TGTGCCAGCAGCTTAGTAACGGCGGTGAGCACAGATACGCAGTATTTT
TRBV10-2	TRBD2	TRBJ2-1	-	CASLREGYNEQFF	TGCGCCAGCCTCCGGGAGGGGTACAATGAGCAGTTCTTC
TRBV5-1	TRBD2	TRBJ2-3	-	CASHPGLETDTQYF	TGCGCCAGCCACCCGGGACTAGAGACAGATACGCAGTATTTT
TRBV6-8	-	TRBJ1-1	few	CASTIVPGANTEAFF	TGTGCCAGCACGATTGTTCCGGGAGCGAACACTGAAGCTTTCTTT
TRBV19	TRBD2	TRBJ2-3	-	CASSSSGGSDTQYF	TGTGCCAGTAGTTCCAGCGGGGGTTCCGATACGCAGTATTTT
TRBV11-3	TRBD2	TRBJ2-1	few	CASSSNHLAGRRNEQFF	TGTGCCAGCAGCTCCAATCATCTAGCGGGCCGGCGGAATGAGCAGTTCTTC
TRBV25-1	TRBD2	TRBJ2-1	-	CASSEYIGGIYNEQFF	TGTGCCAGCAGTGAATACATCGGGGGGATTTACAATGAGCAGTTCTTC
TRBV27	TRBD1	TRBJ2-2	-	CATRGQSNTGELFF	TGTGCCACCAGGGGACAGTCGAACACCGGGGAGCTGTTTTTT
TRBV5-1	-	TRBJ2-2	few	CASSSSQDTGELFF	TGCGCCAGCAGCTCTAGCCAGGACACCGGGGAGCTGTTTTTT
TRBV6-8	TRBD1	TRBJ1-5	-	CASRLTGVNNQPQHF	TGTGCCAGCAGGCTTACAGGGGTGAACAATCAGCCCCAGCATTTT
TRBV11-3	-	TRBJ2-3	-	CASSSHPRGSKSDTQYF	TGTGCCAGCAGCTCACACCCCAGGGGATCTAAGTCAGATACGCAGTATTTT
TRBV6-9	TRBD2	TRBJ2-1	-	CASNSLGLASFNEQFF	TGTGCCAGCAACTCCCTGGGACTAGCGAGTTTCAATGAGCAGTTCTTC
TRBV19	TRBD1	TRBJ1-3	few	CASSTGSGGNTIYF	TGTGCCAGCTCGACAGGGTCGGGCGGAAACACCATATATTTT
TRBV6-8	-	TRBJ1-1	-	CASSYQRGTEAFF	TGTGCCAGCAGTTACCAGCGGGGGACTGAAGCTTTCTTT
TRBV12-5	-	TRBJ2-1	-	CASRGGGDNEQFF	TGTGCCAGTAGGGGAGGTGGGGACAATGAGCAGTTCTTC
TRBV6-8	-	TRBJ1-2	-	CASSQQGGGYTF	TGTGCCAGCAGTCAACAGGGTGGTGGCTACACCTTC
TRBV11-3	-	TRBJ2-7	few	CASSFGGRALDEQYF	TGTGCCAGCAGCTTTGGCGGTAGGGCCTTGGACGAGCAGTACTTC
TRBV28	-	TRBJ2-3	-	CATGGQSRGGTDTQYF	TGTGCCACGGGCGGACAGAGCCGGGGAGGCACAGATACGCAGTATTTT
TRBV28	-	TRBJ2-1	-	CASSLQDNPYNEQFF	TGTGCCAGCAGTTTGCAGGATAACCCTTACAATGAGCAGTTCTTC
TRBV29-1	-	TRBJ1-1	-	CSVHTGRSPEAFF	TGCAGCGTACACACAGGGAGGTCACCCGAAGCTTTCTTT
TRBV19	-	TRBJ1-4	few	CASSIGPNEKLFF	TGTGCCAGTAGTATAGGGCCTAATGAAAAACTGTTTTTT
TRBV18	-	TRBJ1-1	-	CASSTGVDTEAFF	TGTGCCAGCTCTACCGGGGTGGACACTGAAGCTTTCTTT
TRBV11-3	-	TRBJ2-1	large	CASSPHAQYNEQFF	TGTGCCAGCAGCCCGCATGCCCAGTACAATGAGCAGTTCTTC
TRBV5-1	-	TRBJ2-5	-	CASSLGAGQETQYF	TGCGCCAGCAGCTTGGGGGCAGGACAAGAGACCCAGTACTTC
TRBV6-8	TRBD2	TRBJ2-7	-	CASSYRGTSGTLYEQYF	TGTGCCAGCAGTTACCGCGGGACTAGCGGGACCCTCTACGAGCAGTACTTC
TRBV2	-	TRBJ2-5	once	CASSVGGRGTQYF	TGTGCCAGCAGCGTAGGGGGGCGGGGGACCCAGTACTTC
TRBV5-1	-	TRBJ1-1	-	CASSPGGGDLNTEAFF	TGCGCCAGCAGCCCGGGAGGAGGGGACCTGAACACTGAAGCTTTCTTT
TRBV6-8	-	TRBJ1-3	-	CASSYPVHTTSGNTIYF	TGTGCCAGCAGTTACCCCGTTCACACAACCTCTGGAAACACCATATATTTT
TRBV7-6	-	TRBJ1-2	-	CASSFFPERYGYTF	TGTGCCAGCAGCTTTTTTCCTGAACGCTATGGCTACACCTTC
TRBV11-3	TRBD1	TRBJ2-2	few	CASSLTPDRGQIGELFF	TGTGCCAGCAGCTTAACTCCGGACAGGGGGCAAATAGGGGAGCTGTTTTTT
TRBV19	TRBD1	TRBJ2-7	-	CASSVSGTGRNEQYF	TGTGCCAGTAGTGTTTCCGGGACAGGTCGCAACGAGCAGTACTTC
TRBV11-3	TRBD1	TRBJ2-1	-	CASSLVGTGGNEQFF	TGTGCCAGCAGCTTAGTGGGGACAGGGGGCAATGAGCAGTTCTTC
TRBV5-1	-	TRBJ1-4	-	CASSIVGGANEKLFF	TGCGCCAGCAGCATCGTAGGGGGAGCTAATGAAAAACTGTTTTTT